This T cell receptor beta chain is drawn from a study of read filtering for tumor transcriptome and immune sequencing (dated by TCRdb to about 2020). With regard to the full study: The cohort consisted of approximately 17 male and roughly 15 female patients, with a mean age of about 66 years and an age range of about 47 to 85. Whole-transcriptome libraries were prepared with the TruSeq RNA Access Library Prep Kit after DNase treatment. Under revised international staging, about eight patients fell into R-ISS I, more than 15 into R-ISS II and roughly 7 into R-ISS III. TCR-region mapped reads per sample ranged from about 4 to 10.27 million with IR-seq versus only about 75 to 1,400 with RNA-seq. As a main aim, a read-filtering strategy for immune repertoire data was addressed, with the specific question being whether clonotypes supported by a single read should be removed. Using the same bone marrow samples, the study compared TCR repertoires obtained by targeted immune repertoire sequencing with those obtained by bulk whole-transcriptome sequencing.

Bone marrow was sampled from every patient at the time of active disease. Ficoll-Hypaque density gradient centrifugation was used to isolate bone marrow mononuclear cells. CD138-negative cells were obtained by negative selection after labeling with CD138 magnetic microbeads on a MACS separator, removing myeloma plasma cells. Purity of the isolated cells was checked by flow cytometry on an Attune NxT using CD138 antibodies. Total RNA was extracted using TRIzol reagent and was quantified on a NanoDrop spectrophotometer. For each patient, the CD138-negative bone marrow sample underwent paired RNA-seq and IR-seq. The Immunoverse kit was used to build TCR libraries from 400 ng RNA, with molecular barcoded adaptors covering alpha/delta and beta/gamma chains. TCR library preparation was performed with the same RNA that was used for transcriptome sequencing. Sequencing of TCR libraries was carried out on an Illumina HiSeq 4000 with 2 x 150 cycles. Processing in the source paper ran as follows. MiXCR aligned TCR reads to human V, D, J and C references and assembled the aligned reads into CDR3 clonotypes, with quality filtering and error correction included. Clonotype counts and gene usage diversity were analyzed with the tcR package in R. For inspection of raw mapping reads, RNA-seq reads were mapped by STAR aligner version 2.5.3a onto GRCh37 of the human genome. IR-seq fastq files were randomly downsampled with Seqtk 1.3 to test the effect of sequencing depth on detected clonotypes. TCRdb reworked the public reads: Q25 trimming with fastp, MiXCR clone assembly, productive beta chains retained. Duplicate CDR3 protein sequences are folded into a single record with the most common DNA and genes. The authors' filters were not applied to this entry. The sample records about 130,000 distinct CDR3 sequences, less than 15% of which are singletons. The ten largest clones represent about 7.7% of the sample.

V and J are truncated by 5 bases and 0 bases respectively, leaving an intervening sequence of 3 bases. Sequences SQVTM (CDR1) and ANQGSEA (CDR2) are obtained from the germline V gene. The CDR3 contains 11 residues, cysteine and phenylalanine counted. Of the read, only the CDR3 DNA is kept; its 33 bases are in frame from base 1. This clonotype showed up many times. The antigen it recognizes is unknown. No base-level quality is on record; no much larger clone is a single base apart. Results the study describes overall, beyond this receptor: Single-read clonotypes made up roughly four fifths of clonotypes but 3% to 3.5% of total reads in IR-seq, and about three quarters of clonotypes and 35% to 55% of reads in RNA-seq. Compared with RNA-seq, IR-seq captured clonotypes at much greater depth and more reliably, and a smaller IR-seq throughput was enough to identify most of the shared clonotypes. When single-read clonotypes were removed, the proportions of shared clonotypes in IR-seq and RNA-seq correlated more strongly. The sorted CD138-negative fraction was a mixed bone marrow immune population, not purified T cells.

The sample consisted of a population of CD138-negative cells sorted from bone marrow. Sample cell subset or site, as interpreted from the label and publication: bone marrow mononuclear cells depleted of CD138+ plasma/myeloma cells by negative magnetic selection. The sequence joins TRBV29-1 to TRBJ2-3, with an unclear D gene assignment. The TCR was taken from a donor at least 40 years old with multiple myeloma. This receptor carries the CDR3 CSVRSTDTQYF. The nucleotides are TGCAGCGTTCGGAGCACAGATACGCAGTATTTT.